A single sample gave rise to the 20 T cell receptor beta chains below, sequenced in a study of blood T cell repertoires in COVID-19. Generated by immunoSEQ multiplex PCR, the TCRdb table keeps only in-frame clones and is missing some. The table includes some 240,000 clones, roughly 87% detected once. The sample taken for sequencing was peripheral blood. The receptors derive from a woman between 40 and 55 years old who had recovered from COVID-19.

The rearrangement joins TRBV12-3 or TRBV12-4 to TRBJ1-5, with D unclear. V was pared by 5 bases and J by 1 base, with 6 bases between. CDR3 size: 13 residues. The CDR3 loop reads CASSVGSNQPQHF. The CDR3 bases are TGTGCCAGCAGTGTCGGGAGCAATCAGCCCCAGCATTTT.

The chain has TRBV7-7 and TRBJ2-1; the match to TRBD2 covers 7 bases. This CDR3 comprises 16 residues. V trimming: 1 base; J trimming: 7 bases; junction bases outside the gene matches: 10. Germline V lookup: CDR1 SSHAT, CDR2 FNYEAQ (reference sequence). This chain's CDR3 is CASSLGGGTPWNEQFF. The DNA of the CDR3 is TGTGCCAGCAGCTTAGGGGGGGGGACCCCCTGGAATGAGCAGTTCTTC.

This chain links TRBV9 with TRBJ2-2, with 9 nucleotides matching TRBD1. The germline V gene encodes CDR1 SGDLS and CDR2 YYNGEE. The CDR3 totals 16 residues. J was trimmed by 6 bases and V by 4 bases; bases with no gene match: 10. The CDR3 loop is CASSPYGQGSSGELFF. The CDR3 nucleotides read TGTGCCAGCAGCCCCTACGGACAGGGGAGTTCCGGGGAGCTGTTTTTT. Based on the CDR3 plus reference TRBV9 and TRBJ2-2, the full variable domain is DSGVTQTPKHLITATGQRVTLRCSPRSGDLSVYWYQQSLDQGLQFLIQYYNGEERAKGNILERFSAQQFPDLHSELNLSSLELGDSALYFCASSPYGQGSSGELFFGEGSRLTVL.

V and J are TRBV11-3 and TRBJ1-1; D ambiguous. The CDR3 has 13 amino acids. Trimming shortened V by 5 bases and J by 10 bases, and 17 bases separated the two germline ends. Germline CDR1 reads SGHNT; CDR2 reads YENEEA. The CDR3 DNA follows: TGTGCCAGCAGCCCCGGGTGGAGGTCTGGAGCTTTCTTT. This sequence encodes CASSPGWRSGAFF.

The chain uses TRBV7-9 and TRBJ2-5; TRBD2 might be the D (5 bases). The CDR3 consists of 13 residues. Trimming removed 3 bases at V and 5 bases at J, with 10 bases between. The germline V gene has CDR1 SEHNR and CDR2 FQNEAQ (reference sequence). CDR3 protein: CASSFTGEETQYF. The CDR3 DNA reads TGTGCCAGCAGCTTCACCGGGGAGGAGACCCAGTACTTC.

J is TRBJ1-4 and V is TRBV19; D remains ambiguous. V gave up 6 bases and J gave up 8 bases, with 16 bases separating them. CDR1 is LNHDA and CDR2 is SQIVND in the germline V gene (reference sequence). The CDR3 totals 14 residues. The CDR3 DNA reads TGTGCCAGTAGCGCCCAGGACGGAGGGGAAAAACTGTTTTTT. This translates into CASSAQDGGEKLFF. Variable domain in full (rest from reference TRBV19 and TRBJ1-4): DGGITQSPKYLFRKEGQNVTLSCEQNLNHDAMYWYRQDPGQGLRLIYYSQIVNDFQKGDIAEGYSVSREKKESFPLTVTSAQKNPTAFYLCASSAQDGGEKLFFGSGTQLSVL.

The CDR3 sequence is CASSPTSGDRKSNEQFF. The DNA for the CDR3 is TGTGCCAGTAGTCCAACCTCCGGGGACAGAAAATCGAATGAGCAGTTCTTC. The genes are TRBV19 and TRBJ2-1; TRBD1 matches at 7 bases. The CDR3 extends over 17 amino acids. V was pared by 5 bases and J by 7 bases, with 17 bases of the junction left unmatched. Germline CDR1 reads LNHDA; CDR2 reads SQIVND (reference sequence). Using reference TRBV19 and TRBJ2-1 for the parts outside the CDR3, the full variable domain is DGGITQSPKYLFRKEGQNVTLSCEQNLNHDAMYWYRQDPGQGLRLIYYSQIVNDFQKGDIAEGYSVSREKKESFPLTVTSAQKNPTAFYLCASSPTSGDRKSNEQFFGPGTRLTVL.

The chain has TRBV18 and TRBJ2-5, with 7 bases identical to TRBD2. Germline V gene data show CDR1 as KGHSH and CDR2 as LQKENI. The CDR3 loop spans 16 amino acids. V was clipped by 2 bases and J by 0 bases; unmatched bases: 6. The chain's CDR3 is CASSPVGGGNQETQYF. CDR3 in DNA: TGTGCCAGCTCACCAGTGGGCGGGGGAAACCAAGAGACCCAGTACTTC. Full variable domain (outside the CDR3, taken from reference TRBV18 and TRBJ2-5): NAGVMQNPRHLVRRRGQEARLRCSPMKGHSHVYWYRQLPEEGLKFMVYLQKENIIDESGMPKERFSAEFPKEGPSILRIQQVVRGDSAAYFCASSPVGGGNQETQYFGPGTRLLVL.

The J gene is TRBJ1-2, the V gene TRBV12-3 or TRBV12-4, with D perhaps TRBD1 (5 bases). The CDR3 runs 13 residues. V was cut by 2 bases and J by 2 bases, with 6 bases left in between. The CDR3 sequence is CASSLYRNYGYTF. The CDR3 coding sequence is TGTGCCAGCAGTTTATACAGGAACTATGGCTACACCTTC.

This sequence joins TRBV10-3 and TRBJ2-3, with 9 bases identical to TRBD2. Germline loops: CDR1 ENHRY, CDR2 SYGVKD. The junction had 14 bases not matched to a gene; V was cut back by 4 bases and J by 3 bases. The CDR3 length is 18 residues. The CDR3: CAISGSGSSGGDTDTQYF. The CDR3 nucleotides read TGTGCCATCAGTGGATCGGGGAGTAGCGGGGGCGATACAGATACGCAGTATTTT.

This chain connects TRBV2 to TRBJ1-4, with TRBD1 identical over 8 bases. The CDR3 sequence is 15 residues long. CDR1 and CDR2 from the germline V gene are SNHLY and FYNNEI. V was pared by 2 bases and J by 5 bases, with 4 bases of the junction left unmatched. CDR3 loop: CASSEMGTGNEKLFF. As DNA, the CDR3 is TGTGCCAGCAGTGAAATGGGGACAGGAAATGAAAAACTGTTTTTT.

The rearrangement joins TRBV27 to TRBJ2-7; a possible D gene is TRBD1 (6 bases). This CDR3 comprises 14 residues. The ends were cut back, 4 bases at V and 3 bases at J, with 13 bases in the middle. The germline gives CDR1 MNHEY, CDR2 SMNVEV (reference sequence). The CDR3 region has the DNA TGTGCCAGCAGTTCATACAGGGCCGGCTACGAGCAGTACGTC. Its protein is CASSSYRAGYEQYV.

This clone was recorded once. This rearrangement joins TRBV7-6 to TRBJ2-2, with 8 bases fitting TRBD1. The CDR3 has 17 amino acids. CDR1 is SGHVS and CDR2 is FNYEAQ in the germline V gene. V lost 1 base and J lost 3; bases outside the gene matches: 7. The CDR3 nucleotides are TGTGCCAGCAGCTTAGGCCAGGGGGCTTTGGACACCGGGGAGCTGTTTTTT. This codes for CASSLGQGALDTGELFF.

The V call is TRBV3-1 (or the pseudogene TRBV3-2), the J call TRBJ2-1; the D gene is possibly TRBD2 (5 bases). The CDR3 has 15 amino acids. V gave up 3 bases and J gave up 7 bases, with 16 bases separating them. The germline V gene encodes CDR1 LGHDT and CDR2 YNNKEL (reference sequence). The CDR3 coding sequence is TGTGCCAGCAGCCACTTCGCGGGTGGTAAGAATGAGCAGTTCTTC. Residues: CASSHFAGGKNEQFF.

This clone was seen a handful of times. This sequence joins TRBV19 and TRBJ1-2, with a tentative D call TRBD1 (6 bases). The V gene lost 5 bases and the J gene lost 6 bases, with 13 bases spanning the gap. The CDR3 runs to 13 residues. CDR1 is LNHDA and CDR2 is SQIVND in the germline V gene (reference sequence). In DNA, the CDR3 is TGTGCCAGTAGTTCCCGGACAGTCGATGGCTACACCTTC. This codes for CASSSRTVDGYTF.

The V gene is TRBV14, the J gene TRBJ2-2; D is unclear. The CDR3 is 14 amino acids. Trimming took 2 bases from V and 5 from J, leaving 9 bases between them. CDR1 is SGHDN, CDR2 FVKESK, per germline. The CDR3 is CASSQLYGTGELFF. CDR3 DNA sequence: TGTGCCAGCAGCCAACTTTACGGGACCGGGGAGCTGTTTTTT. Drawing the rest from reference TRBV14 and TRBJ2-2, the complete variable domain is EAGVTQFPSHSVIEKGQTVTLRCDPISGHDNLYWYRRVMGKEIKFLLHFVKESKQDESGMPNNRFLAERTGGTYSTLKVQPAELEDSGVYFCASSQLYGTGELFFGEGSRLTVL.

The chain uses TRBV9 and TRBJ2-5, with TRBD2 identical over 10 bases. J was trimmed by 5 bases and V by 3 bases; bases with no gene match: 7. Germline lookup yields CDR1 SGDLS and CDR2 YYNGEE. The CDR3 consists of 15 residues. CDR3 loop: CASSESGRAYETQYF. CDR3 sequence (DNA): TGTGCCAGCAGCGAGAGCGGGAGGGCGTATGAGACCCAGTACTTC.

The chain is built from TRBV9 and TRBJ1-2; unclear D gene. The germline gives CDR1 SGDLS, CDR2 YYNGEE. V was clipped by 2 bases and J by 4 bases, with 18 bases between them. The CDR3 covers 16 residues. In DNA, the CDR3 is TGTGCCAGCAGCGTTTTAGGAACTCCGGAGGTCTATGGCTACACCTTC. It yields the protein CASSVLGTPEVYGYTF.

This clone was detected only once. CDR3 protein: CASSHGNPETQYF. The CDR3 DNA reads as TGCGCCAGCAGCCACGGGAACCCAGAGACCCAGTACTTC. The V and J genes are TRBV4-1 and TRBJ2-5, with D possibly TRBD2 on 5 matching bases. The CDR3 has 13 amino acids. Trimming took off 3 bases at V and 4 bases at J, with 9 bases between the two ends. Germline-derived CDR1 and CDR2 are MGHRA and YSYEKL.

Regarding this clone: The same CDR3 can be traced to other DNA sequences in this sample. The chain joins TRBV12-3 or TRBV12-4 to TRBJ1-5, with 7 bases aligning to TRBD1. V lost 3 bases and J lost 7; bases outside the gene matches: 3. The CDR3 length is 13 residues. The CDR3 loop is CASSFTGDQPQHF. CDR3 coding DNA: TGTGCCAGCAGTTTCACAGGGGACCAGCCCCAGCATTTT.